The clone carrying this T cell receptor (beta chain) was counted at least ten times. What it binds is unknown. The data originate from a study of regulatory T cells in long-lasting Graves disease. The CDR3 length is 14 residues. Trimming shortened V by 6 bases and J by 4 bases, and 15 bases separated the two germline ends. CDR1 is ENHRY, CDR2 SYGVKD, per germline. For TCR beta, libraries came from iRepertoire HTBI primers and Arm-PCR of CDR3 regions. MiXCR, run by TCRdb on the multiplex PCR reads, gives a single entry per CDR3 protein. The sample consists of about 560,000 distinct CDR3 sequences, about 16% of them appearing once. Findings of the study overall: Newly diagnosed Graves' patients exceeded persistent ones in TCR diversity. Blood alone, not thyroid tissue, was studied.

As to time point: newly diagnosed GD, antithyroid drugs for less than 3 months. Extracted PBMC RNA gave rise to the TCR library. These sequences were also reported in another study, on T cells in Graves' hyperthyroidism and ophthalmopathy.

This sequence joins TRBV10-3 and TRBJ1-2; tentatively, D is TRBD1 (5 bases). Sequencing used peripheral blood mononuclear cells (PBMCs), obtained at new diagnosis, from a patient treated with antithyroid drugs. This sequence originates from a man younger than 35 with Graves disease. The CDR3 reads CAIRTMGEPYGYTF. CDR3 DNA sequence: TGTGCCATCAGGACTATGGGGGAACCCTATGGCTACACCTTC.